The clone carrying this TCR beta chain was found a few times. No antigen is known for it. This sample includes further DNA sequences coding for the same CDR3. The sample belongs to a study of CD8+ T cells in alopecia areata. For the study at large: Treated patients took oral tofacitinib at 5 to 10 mg twice daily. The investigators scored severity in treated patients by the percentage of affected scalp area.

Sample treatment: oral pan-JAK inhibitor, 5-10 mg twice daily. V was cut by 2 bases and J by 1 base, with 6 bases left in between. Germline assignment: CDR1 MNHEY and CDR2 SMNVEV (reference sequence). There are 13 residues in the CDR3. The authors extracted RNA and reverse transcribed it into cDNA as the sequencing template. Repertoires were generated with immunoSEQ multiplex PCR, while TCRdb's copy carries only in-frame clones and drops some. The sample has about 74,000 clones, 29% seen once. Study-level results: With patients, TCR sharing proved less clear than in mice, a difference possibly related to HLA. For patients receiving tofacitinib, scalp clonality and expanded CD8+ clones among the top 100 significantly decreased.

The TCR sequence derives from a human donor with alopecia areata. The sample consisted of CD8+ T cells sorted from blood, taken at week 4, from a patient treated with tofacitinib. This rearrangement joins TRBV27 to TRBJ2-7; D possibly uses TRBD1 or TRBD2 (5 bases each). CDR3 DNA: TGTGCCAGCAGTTTAGGGGGATCCTACGAGCAGTACTTC. This codes for CASSLGGSYEQYF.